This T cell receptor beta chain is drawn from a study of beta chain features in type 1 diabetes. Study-wide background: The examined sorted cells totaled around 100,000,000 across samples. Study-wide results and limits: The study found moderately but significantly shorter TCRB CDR3s in all four CD4+ subsets of Type 1 diabetes patients.

This clone was picked up a small number of times. The antigen is unknown. Every isolated RNA sample was fully reverse transcribed, so sequencing captured expressed TCRB transcripts. Some clones are missing from TCRdb's copy, which holds only in-frame ones; the method was immunoSEQ multiplex PCR. This table holds about 260,000 clones, around 20% found once. From germline, CDR1 is SGHNT and CDR2 YYREEE (reference sequence). J lost 4 bases, V lost 4 bases, and 5 bases had no gene match. This CDR3 region has 15 residues. Sequencing was carried out using naive CD4+ T cells from blood. The chain recombines TRBV5-4 with TRBJ2-5, with TRBD2 identical over 12 bases. The TCR originated in a middle-aged woman with type 1 diabetes. CDR3 coding DNA: TGTGCCAGCAGCGCGACTAGCGGGGGTTTAGAGACCCAGTACTTC. The encoded protein is CASSATSGGLETQYF.